This is a list of T cell receptor beta chains from one sample in a study of T cell responses to AZD1222 COVID-19 vaccine. The assay was immunoSEQ multiplex PCR, and TCRdb's table has in-frame clones only and misses some. The sample records 150,000 to 200,000 clones, approximately 93% being singletons. The starting material was peripheral blood, obtained on day 0 of AZD1222 vaccination. The source is an adult in good health. The CDR3 runs from the conserved cysteine through the conserved F or W. D genes are given only for firm matches. Rows may omit the clone size; those that give it use once, few, many or a size class.

V	J	size	D	CDR3	DNA
TRBV7-9	TRBJ2-1	few	NA	CASSLMGDEQFF	TGTGCCAGCAGCTTGATGGGCGATGAGCAGTTCTTC
TRBV7-3	TRBJ1-3	NA	NA	CASSPTGGGTGNTIYF	TGTGCCAGCAGCCCCACTGGGGGAGGGACTGGAAACACCATATATTTT
TRBV28	TRBJ1-1	NA	TRBD1	CASCHGGGRGQNTEAFF	TGTGCCAGCTGCCATGGTGGGGGCAGGGGGCAGAACACTGAAGCTTTCTTT
TRBV7-8	TRBJ1-4	NA	NA	CASSQRDSPTNEKLFF	TGTGCCAGCAGCCAACGAGACAGCCCAACTAATGAAAAACTGTTTTTT
TRBV7-9	TRBJ2-3	NA	NA	CASTEAGGRADTQYF	TGTGCCAGCACCGAGGCCGGGGGGCGGGCAGATACGCAGTATTTT
TRBV9	TRBJ1-4	NA	NA	CASSVASSGVEKLFF	TGTGCCAGCAGCGTAGCTTCCTCAGGGGTGGAAAAACTGTTTTTT
TRBV4-1	TRBJ2-7	NA	NA	CASSQGAAGMYEQYF	TGCGCCAGCAGCCAAGGAGCGGCAGGGATGTACGAGCAGTACTTC
TRBV5-6	TRBJ1-6	NA	NA	CASSFLDRDAYNSPLHF	TGTGCCAGCAGCTTTTTAGATCGAGACGCCTATAATTCACCCCTCCACTTT
TRBV5-1	TRBJ2-3	NA	TRBD1	CASSLSTGGPATDTQYF	TGCGCCAGCAGCTTGTCGACAGGGGGCCCAGCCACAGATACGCAGTATTTT
TRBV27	TRBJ2-7	NA	NA	CASRGGQLSYEQYF	TGTGCCAGCAGAGGGGGACAACTCTCCTACGAGCAGTACTTC
TRBV5-4	TRBJ2-3	NA	NA	CASSYPGTDTQYF	TGTGCCAGCAGCTACCCCGGCACAGATACGCAGTATTTT
TRBV3-1/TRBV3-2	TRBJ1-2	NA	NA	CASSQGSLNYGYTF	TGTGCCAGCAGCCAGGGATCTCTTAACTATGGCTACACCTTC
TRBV12-5	TRBJ1-1	NA	NA	CASGLERGTEAFF	TGTGCTAGTGGTTTGGAAAGGGGCACTGAAGCTTTCTTT
TRBV5-5	TRBJ2-4	NA	NA	CASARLLAKNIQYF	TGTGCCAGCGCGAGGCTTCTAGCCAAAAACATTCAGTACTTC
TRBV2	TRBJ1-2	NA	NA	CASSSRRVNYGYTF	TGTGCCAGCAGTAGTCGCAGGGTTAACTATGGCTACACCTTC
TRBV2	TRBJ1-6	NA	NA	CASRGTPINSPLHF	TGTGCCAGCAGAGGGACTCCGATCAATTCACCCCTCCACTTT
TRBV19	TRBJ1-2	NA	NA	CASSPTSGGYTF	TGTGCCAGTAGTCCCACGTCGGGCGGCTACACCTTC
TRBV7-6	TRBJ2-1	NA	NA	CAQGVNEQFF	TGTGCCCAGGGCGTCAATGAGCAGTTCTTC
TRBV7-2	TRBJ2-1	NA	TRBD2	CASSSQRGDALFF	TGTGCCAGCAGCTCCCAGCGGGGAGATGCCCTGTTCTTC
TRBV11-2	TRBJ2-1	NA	NA	CASSRRVRTTLNEQFF	TGTGCCAGCAGCAGGAGGGTCAGGACTACCCTCAATGAGCAGTTCTTC
TRBV6-2/TRBV6-3	TRBJ1-6	NA	TRBD1	CASSGQGNSPLHF	TGTGCCAGCAGTGGACAGGGAAATTCACCCCTCCACTTT
TRBV6-5	TRBJ2-7	NA	NA	CASSWTDHEQYF	TGTGCCAGCAGCTGGACAGATCACGAGCAGTACTTC
TRBV2	TRBJ1-6	once	TRBD1	CASRQDQGARSPLHF	TGTGCCAGCAGACAAGATCAGGGGGCGAGGTCACCCCTCCACTTT
TRBV5-1	TRBJ2-3	NA	NA	CASSFADGTDTQYF	TGCGCCAGCAGCTTTGCAGACGGCACAGATACGCAGTATTTT
TRBV15	TRBJ2-1	NA	NA	CATSTQDGSSYNEQFF	TGTGCCACCAGCACCCAGGACGGTAGCTCCTACAATGAGCAGTTCTTC
TRBV6-5	TRBJ1-6	NA	NA	CASSYKGSFSPLHF	TGTGCCAGCAGTTACAAGGGCTCTTTTTCACCCCTCCACTTT
TRBV2	TRBJ2-1	NA	TRBD2	CASRNWGGNEQFF	TGTGCCAGCAGGAACTGGGGGGGCAATGAGCAGTTCTTC
TRBV18	TRBJ1-1	NA	NA	CASSPYPQGTGTEAFF	TGTGCCAGCTCACCGTACCCCCAGGGGACGGGCACTGAAGCTTTCTTT